Following are 30 T cell receptor beta chains from one sample sequenced in a study of shared clonotypes between healthy human individuals. Sequencing was performed with immunoSEQ multiplex PCR; in TCRdb, only in-frame clones are kept and a portion is missing. The data show 950,000 to 1,300,000 clones, about 74% seen once. The sequencing sample was made of memory CD4+ T cells sorted from blood. Subset specified: CD45RA-negative fraction. The receptors here all came from a man aged 18 to 29 in good health.

This rearrangement joins TRBV7-8 to TRBJ1-5; 8 bases match TRBD1. In germline, CDR1 is SGHVS, CDR2 FQNEAQ. The length of the CDR3 is 12 residues. V lost 5 bases and J lost 9; bases outside the gene matches: 3. In DNA, the CDR3 is TGTGCCAGCAGCGACAGGGGTGGGCCCCAGCATTTT. It yields the protein CASSDRGGPQHF.

CDR3 loop: CASKPGQNNEKLFF. CDR3 DNA: TGTGCCAGCAAACCCGGGCAAAATAATGAAAAACTGTTTTTT. The chain carries TRBV7-2 and TRBJ1-4; D remains unclear. CDR1 and CDR2 (germline): SGHTA, FQGNSA. V was trimmed by 7 bases and J by 4 bases, leaving 13 bases between them. This CDR3 has 14 amino acids.

This clone has only a few counts. CDR3 residues: CAISDGIQGETQYF. The CDR3 bases are TGTGCCATCAGTGACGGGATTCAGGGCGAGACCCAGTACTTC. The chain uses TRBV10-3 and TRBJ2-5; the D gene could be TRBD1 or TRBD2 (5 bases each). Germline assignment: CDR1 ENHRY and CDR2 SYGVKD. The CDR3 runs 14 residues. With 3 bases removed from V and 5 bases from J, the gap between germline ends came to 13 bases.

The chain is built from TRBV18 and TRBJ1-4, with a possible D match to TRBD1 (6 bases). The CDR3 consists of 14 residues. CDR1 is KGHSH and CDR2 is LQKENI in the germline V gene. V dropped 2 bases and J dropped 7 bases, with 11 bases sitting between them. The CDR3 DNA follows: TGTGCCAGCTCACCAGGACAGATAGTTGAAAAACTGTTTTTT. Amino acid sequence: CASSPGQIVEKLFF. Full variable domain (remainder filled in from reference TRBV18 and TRBJ1-4): NAGVMQNPRHLVRRRGQEARLRCSPMKGHSHVYWYRQLPEEGLKFMVYLQKENIIDESGMPKERFSAEFPKEGPSILRIQQVVRGDSAAYFCASSPGQIVEKLFFGSGTQLSVL.

The chain has TRBV6-1 and TRBJ1-6, with 7 positions matching TRBD1. Germline V CDR1 and CDR2: MNHNS, SASEGT. V shed 5 bases and J 8 bases; nucleotides not matched to a gene: 3. The CDR3 has 13 amino acids. CDR3 residues: CASSLGTDSPLHF. The CDR3 DNA reads as TGTGCCAGCAGTCTAGGGACAGATTCACCCCTCCACTTT.

For this clone: This probably arose from a read error, given a far larger clone one base away. The chain combines TRBV6-1 with TRBJ2-7, with 7 bases fitting TRBD1. This CDR3 spans 12 amino acids. The J segment lost 6 bases and the V segment lost 6 bases, leaving 5 bases of the junction unmatched. Germline V gene sequence: CDR1 MNHNS, CDR2 SASEGT. The CDR3 DNA follows: TGTGCCAGCAGGGCAGGGGGTAGCGAGCAGTACTTC. Translated: CASRAGGSEQYF.

This clone appeared a single time. The V and J genes are TRBV6-1 and TRBJ1-2; D is uncertain. Germline V gene lookup returns CDR1 MNHNS and CDR2 SASEGT. This CDR3 contains 13 residues. V shed 6 bases and J shed 3 bases, with 11 bases lying between them. The chain's CDR3 is CASSPNRDYGYTF. CDR3 DNA sequence: TGTGCCAGCAGCCCTAACCGGGACTATGGCTACACCTTC.

The chain has TRBV7-8 and TRBJ2-5; 8 bases align to TRBD1. V was pared by 0 bases and J by 7 bases, with 1 base of the junction left unmatched. Germline V gene data show CDR1 as SGHVS and CDR2 as FQNEAQ. This CDR3 contains 13 residues. The CDR3 DNA sequence: TGTGCCAGCAGCTTAGCGGGGACAGGGACCCAGTACTTC. Translating gives CASSLAGTGTQYF.

The rearrangement uses TRBV19 and TRBJ1-5; 9 bases map to TRBD1. CDR1 is LNHDA and CDR2 is SQIVND in the germline V gene (reference sequence). V lost 2 bases to trimming and J lost 2 bases; unmatched junction nucleotides: 10. The CDR3 has 18 residues. CDR3 sequence reads: CASSIRTGALSGNQPQHF. CDR3 in DNA: TGTGCCAGTAGTATACGGACAGGGGCCCTTTCAGGCAATCAGCCCCAGCATTTT.

In this sample, this clone turned up once. The chain employs TRBV5-4 and TRBJ1-2; no clear D gene. The CDR3 has 13 residues. V was pared by 7 bases and J by 0 bases, with 10 bases between. CDR1 is SGHNT, CDR2 YYREEE, per germline (reference sequence). The CDR3 nucleotides read TGTGCCAGCGAACAGACCGCTAACTATGGCTACACCTTC. Its translation: CASEQTANYGYTF.

CDR3 nucleotides: TGTGCCAGCAGTTCGCCGGGGGCAGGCGAGCAGTACTTC. The encoded protein is CASSSPGAGEQYF. The chain joins TRBV6-5 to TRBJ2-7; D is perhaps TRBD1 or TRBD2 (6 bases each). Germline-derived CDR1 and CDR2 are MNHEY and SVGAGI. The CDR3 extends over 13 amino acids. V shed 4 bases and J shed 6 bases, with 13 bases lying between them.

J is TRBJ1-3 and V is TRBV29-1; D possibly corresponds to TRBD1 (6 bases). The CDR3 has 13 amino acids. Germline loops: CDR1 SQVTM, CDR2 ANQGSEA. The germline V and J ends were trimmed by 4 bases and 2 bases, with 9 bases remaining between them. This chain's CDR3 is CSVGAGAGNTIYF. The CDR3 coding sequence is TGCAGCGTTGGCGCAGGGGCTGGAAACACCATATATTTT.

On this clone: Other DNA variants within this sample encode the same CDR3. The rearrangement uses TRBV18 and TRBJ1-3; no clear D gene. In germline, CDR1 is KGHSH, CDR2 LQKENI. CDR3 size: 12 residues. The V gene lost 2 bases and the J gene lost 4 bases, with 3 bases spanning the gap. The CDR3: CASSPSGNTIYF. CDR3 sequence (DNA): TGTGCCAGCTCACCAAGCGGAAACACCATATATTTT.

The chain combines TRBV25-1 with TRBJ2-3; D remains unclear. Germline V gene sequence: CDR1 MGHDK, CDR2 SYGVNS. CDR3 length: 15 residues. The V gene lost 5 bases and the J gene lost 0 bases, with 12 bases spanning the gap. Here the CDR3 reads CASSKDTVSTDTQYF. In nucleotides, the CDR3 is TGTGCCAGCAGTAAAGACACCGTTAGCACAGATACGCAGTATTTT.

The chain is built from TRBV5-4 and TRBJ2-7; 10 bases line up with TRBD1. CDR1 SGHNT and CDR2 YYREEE come from the germline V gene (reference sequence). This CDR3 contains 14 residues. Trimming cost V 5 bases and J 2 bases; bases outside gene matches: 4. The CDR3 region is CASSRDRGPYEQYF. The CDR3 nucleotides read TGTGCCAGCAGTCGGGACAGGGGTCCCTACGAGCAGTACTTC. The complete variable domain, with remaining parts taken from reference TRBV5-4 and TRBJ2-7, reads ETGVTQSPTHLIKTRGQQVTLRCSSQSGHNTVSWYQQALGQGPQFIFQYYREEENGRGNFPPRFSGLQFPNYSSELNVNALELDDSALYLCASSRDRGPYEQYFGPGTRLTVT.

The chain is built from TRBV5-4 and TRBJ1-6; TRBD1 agrees at 7 bases. Germline V gene sequence: CDR1 SGHNT, CDR2 YYREEE (reference sequence). The CDR3 is 15 amino acids. The trim removed 4 bases at V and 9 bases at J, leaving 10 bases unmatched. The CDR3 bases are TGTGCCAGCAGCGACCGACAGGGTTTCGGTTCACCCCTCCACTTT. Translation gives CASSDRQGFGSPLHF. Full variable domain (remainder filled in from reference TRBV5-4 and TRBJ1-6): ETGVTQSPTHLIKTRGQQVTLRCSSQSGHNTVSWYQQALGQGPQFIFQYYREEENGRGNFPPRFSGLQFPNYSSELNVNALELDDSALYLCASSDRQGFGSPLHFGNGTRLTVT.

DNA of the CDR3: TGCGCCAGCAGCTTGCCCACAGGCCCGACCGGGGAGCTGTTTTTT. Amino acids: CASSLPTGPTGELFF. The genes are TRBV5-1 and TRBJ2-2; D perhaps matches TRBD1 (5 bases). The V gene's germline CDR1 is SGHRS and CDR2 YFSETQ. V was pared by 1 base and J by 5 bases, with 12 bases between. This CDR3 has 15 amino acids.

There are a few counts of this clone. The gene calls are TRBV7-9 and TRBJ2-1; unclear D gene. Germline CDR1 and CDR2: SEHNR and FQNEAQ (reference sequence). The CDR3 extends over 13 amino acids. Between the trimmed V and J ends, which lost 3 bases and 5 bases, there was a span of 8 bases. The CDR3 DNA sequence: TGTGCCAGCAGCTTGGGGAACAACAATGAGCAGTTCTTC. Translation: CASSLGNNNEQFF.

This chain uses TRBV7-9 with TRBJ2-2; D ambiguous. Germline V CDR1 and CDR2: SEHNR, FQNEAQ (reference sequence). V lost 5 bases and J 0 bases, leaving 19 bases between the germline ends. The CDR3 sequence is 18 residues long. CDR3 DNA sequence: TGTGCCAGCAGCCTTGTAATGTTGCGCCCAACGAACACCGGGGAGCTGTTTTTT. It encodes CASSLVMLRPTNTGELFF.

This chain links TRBV28 with TRBJ1-2, with TRBD1 as a possible D gene (5 bases). CDR1 is MDHEN, CDR2 SYDVKM, per germline. The CDR3 spans 14 residues. Deletions cut 4 bases from V and 2 bases from J, with 11 bases between. CDR3 region: CASSWAGQNYGYTF. The CDR3 nucleotides read TGTGCCAGCAGTTGGGCGGGGCAGAACTATGGCTACACCTTC.

The chain joins TRBV5-1 to TRBJ1-4, with TRBD1 as a possible D gene (5 bases). Between the trimmed V and J ends, which lost 4 bases and 4 bases, there was a span of 14 bases. From germline, CDR1 is SGHRS and CDR2 YFSETQ. The CDR3 is 15 residues long. CDR3 sequence: CASSTTSGGNEKLFF. The CDR3 nucleotides are TGCGCCAGCAGCACCACGTCGGGGGGTAATGAAAAACTGTTTTTT.

This sequence joins TRBV27 and TRBJ2-7, with 7 positions matching TRBD2. The CDR3 is 14 residues long. Germline CDR1 and CDR2: MNHEY and SMNVEV (reference sequence). V lost 3 bases and J lost 6; bases outside the gene matches: 8. This CDR3 reads CASSLGEGGREQYF. As DNA, the CDR3 is TGTGCCAGCAGTTTGGGGGAGGGCGGGCGCGAGCAGTACTTC.

This clone was found once. The chain carries TRBV5-1 and TRBJ2-2, with unresolved D. CDR1 is SGHRS, CDR2 YFSETQ, per germline. The V end was cut by 0 bases, the J end by 2 bases, with 5 bases between. The CDR3 has 14 amino acids. The CDR3: CASSLAPNTGELFF. DNA for the CDR3: TGCGCCAGCAGCTTGGCCCCCAACACCGGGGAGCTGTTTTTT.

The rearrangement links TRBV29-1 to TRBJ2-1, with unresolved D. Looked up from germline, CDR1 is SQVTM and CDR2 is ANQGSEA. The V end was cut by 2 bases, the J end by 4 bases, with 6 bases between. The CDR3 has 12 amino acids. The DNA of the CDR3 is TGCAGCGTTGAAATACCGTACAATGAGCAGTTCTTC. Translating it yields CSVEIPYNEQFF.

The rearrangement joins TRBV5-1 to TRBJ2-1, with TRBD2 matching 7 bases. Trimming took 3 bases from V and 8 from J; bases not matched to a gene: 2. Germline lookup yields CDR1 SGHRS and CDR2 YFSETQ. The CDR3 length is 12 residues. The CDR3 here is CASSWGGDEQFF. CDR3 DNA sequence: TGCGCCAGCAGCTGGGGGGGAGATGAGCAGTTCTTC.

This clone was detected only a few times. Other DNA sequences within the sample encode an identical CDR3. The CDR3 here is CASSPLNTEAFF. CDR3 bases: TGTGCCAGCTCACCTCTCAACACTGAAGCTTTCTTT. The V call is TRBV18, the J call TRBJ1-1; D is uncertain. CDR1 KGHSH and CDR2 LQKENI come from the germline V gene. The CDR3 is 12 amino acids. V shed 3 bases and J shed 2 bases, with 4 bases lying between them.

The chain recombines TRBV7-8 with TRBJ2-7; no clear D. V lost 2 bases to trimming and J lost 5 bases, with 7 bases between them. Germline CDR1 SGHVS, CDR2 FQNEAQ. This CDR3 spans 12 amino acids. CDR3 bases: TGTGCCAGCAGCTTAATCCGACACGAGCAGTACTTC. The encoded protein is CASSLIRHEQYF.

Regarding this clone: At one end the junction does not follow the germline gene, possibly because of a read error. Other DNA sequences from this sample encode an identical CDR3 as well. This sequence joins TRBV5-4 and TRBJ1-6; 7 bases match TRBD1. Germline V gene lookup returns CDR1 SGHNT and CDR2 YYREEE (reference sequence). The CDR3 totals 16 residues. CDR3 sequence reads: CASSLGGTVLNSPLHF. In DNA, the CDR3 is TGCGCCAGCAGCTTGGGCGGGACAGTCCTTAATTCACCCCTCCACTTT.

This clone was observed once. The chain has TRBV15 and TRBJ1-3, with D possibly TRBD1 on 5 matching bases. The CDR3 loop spans 15 amino acids. Trimming took 8 bases from V and 3 from J, leaving 17 bases between them. Germline CDR1 and CDR2: LNHNV and YYDKDF (reference sequence). The CDR3 spells CATSAPDSSGNTIYF. As DNA, the CDR3 is TGTGCCACCTCCGCCCCCGACAGTAGTGGAAACACCATATATTTT.

The chain employs TRBV30 and TRBJ1-5; unclear D gene. The CDR3 sequence is 15 residues long. Germline V gives CDR1 GTSNPN, CDR2 SVGIG (reference sequence). With 0 bases removed from V and 2 bases from J, the gap between germline ends came to 11 bases. CDR3 protein: CAWSVGRNRNQPQHF. The CDR3, as DNA: TGTGCCTGGAGTGTAGGGCGGAACCGCAATCAGCCCCAGCATTTT.